The following is a TCR beta chain sequence with its context. The sample belongs to a study of blood T cell repertoires in COVID-19. The wider study: Specimens from acute and convalescent COVID-19 originated in the United States, Italy and Spain. Nucleic acid was either cDNA or gDNA, and it came from T cells, B-cell-depleted T cells, or PBMCs.

CDR1 SEHNR and CDR2 FQNEAQ come from the germline V gene (reference sequence). This CDR3 is 15 amino acids long. The V and J ends lost 4 bases and 4 bases, in that order; junction bases with no gene match: 4. Per the study methods: Amplification from reference gene primers served as the basis for estimated nucleated cell counts. Only in-frame clones appear in the TCRdb table, and some are missing; sequencing was by immunoSEQ multiplex PCR. V, J and clone size derive from that table, while D and trimming were established from the DNA sequence. The table includes about 300,000 clones, around 89% detected once.

The J gene is TRBJ2-1, the V gene TRBV7-9; TRBD1 matches 10 bases. The sample was peripheral blood. The receptor's source is a man between 18 and 29 years old who had recovered from COVID-19. The CDR3: CASSSWDRGYNEQFF. The CDR3 DNA follows: TGTGCCAGCAGCTCGTGGGACAGGGGATACAATGAGCAGTTCTTC.